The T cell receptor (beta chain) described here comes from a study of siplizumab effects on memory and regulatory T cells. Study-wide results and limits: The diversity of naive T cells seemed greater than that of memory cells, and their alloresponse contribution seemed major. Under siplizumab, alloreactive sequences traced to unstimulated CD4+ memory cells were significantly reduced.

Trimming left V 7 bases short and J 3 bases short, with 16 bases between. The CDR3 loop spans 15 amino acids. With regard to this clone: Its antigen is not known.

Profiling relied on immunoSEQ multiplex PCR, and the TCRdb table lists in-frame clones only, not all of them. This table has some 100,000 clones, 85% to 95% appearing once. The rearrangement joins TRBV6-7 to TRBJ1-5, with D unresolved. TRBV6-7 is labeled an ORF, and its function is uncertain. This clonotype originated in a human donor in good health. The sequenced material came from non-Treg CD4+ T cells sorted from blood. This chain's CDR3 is CASTLKGQANQPQHF. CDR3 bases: TGTGCCAGCACCCTTAAAGGGCAGGCCAATCAGCCCCAGCATTTT.